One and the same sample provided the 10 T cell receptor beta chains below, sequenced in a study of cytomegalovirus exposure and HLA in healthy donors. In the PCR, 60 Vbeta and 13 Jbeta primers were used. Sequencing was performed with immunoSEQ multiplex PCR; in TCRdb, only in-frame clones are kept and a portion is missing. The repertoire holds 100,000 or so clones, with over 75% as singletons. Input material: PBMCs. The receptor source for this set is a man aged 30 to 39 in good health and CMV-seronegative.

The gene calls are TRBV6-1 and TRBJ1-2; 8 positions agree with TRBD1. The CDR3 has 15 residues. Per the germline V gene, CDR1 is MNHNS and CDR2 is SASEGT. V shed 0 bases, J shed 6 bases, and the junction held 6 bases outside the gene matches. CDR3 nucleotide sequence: TGTGCCAGCAGTGAAGCTCCAGGGGGCCCTGATGGCTACACCTTC. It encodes CASSEAPGGPDGYTF.

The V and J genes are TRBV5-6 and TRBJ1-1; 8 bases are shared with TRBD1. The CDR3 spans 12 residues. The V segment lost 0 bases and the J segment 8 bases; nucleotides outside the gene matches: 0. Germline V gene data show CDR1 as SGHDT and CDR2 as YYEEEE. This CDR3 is CASSLGQGEAFF. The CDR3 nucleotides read TGTGCCAGCAGCTTGGGACAGGGGGAAGCTTTCTTT.

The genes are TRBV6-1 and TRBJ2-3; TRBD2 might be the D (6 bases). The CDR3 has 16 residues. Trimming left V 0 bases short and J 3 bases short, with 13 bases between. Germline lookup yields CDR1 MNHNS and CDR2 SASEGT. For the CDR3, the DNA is TGTGCCAGCAGTGAAGCTTCCGGGGGAGCGACAGATACGCAGTATTTT. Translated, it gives CASSEASGGATDTQYF.

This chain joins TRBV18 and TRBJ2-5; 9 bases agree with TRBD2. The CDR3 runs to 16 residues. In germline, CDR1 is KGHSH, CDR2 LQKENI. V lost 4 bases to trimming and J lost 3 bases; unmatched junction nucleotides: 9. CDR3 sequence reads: CASSLALLAGKETQYF. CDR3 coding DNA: TGTGCCAGCTCACTTGCCCTTCTAGCGGGGAAAGAGACCCAGTACTTC.

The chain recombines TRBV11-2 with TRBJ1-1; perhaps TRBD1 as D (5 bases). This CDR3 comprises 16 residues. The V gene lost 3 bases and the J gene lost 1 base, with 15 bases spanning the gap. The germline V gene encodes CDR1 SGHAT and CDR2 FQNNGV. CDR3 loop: CASSFKFRDSNTEAFF. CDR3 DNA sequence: TGTGCCAGCAGCTTCAAGTTCAGGGACTCGAACACTGAAGCTTTCTTT.

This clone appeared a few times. This chain's CDR3 is CASSRDSASRNTEAFF. The DNA of the CDR3 is TGTGCCAGCAGCCGGGACAGTGCGAGTCGAAACACTGAAGCTTTCTTT. The chain combines TRBV5-6 with TRBJ1-1, with 7 nucleotides matching TRBD1. CDR3 size: 16 residues. Germline-derived CDR1 and CDR2 are SGHDT and YYEEEE. V lost 4 bases to trimming and J lost 2 bases; unmatched junction nucleotides: 11.

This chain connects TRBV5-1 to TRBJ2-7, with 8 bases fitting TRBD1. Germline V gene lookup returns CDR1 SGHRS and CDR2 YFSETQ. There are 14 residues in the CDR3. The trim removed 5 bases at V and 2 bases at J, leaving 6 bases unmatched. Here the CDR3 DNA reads TGCGCCAGCAGTCCCGGGACAGGACCCTACGAGCAGTACTTC. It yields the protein CASSPGTGPYEQYF.

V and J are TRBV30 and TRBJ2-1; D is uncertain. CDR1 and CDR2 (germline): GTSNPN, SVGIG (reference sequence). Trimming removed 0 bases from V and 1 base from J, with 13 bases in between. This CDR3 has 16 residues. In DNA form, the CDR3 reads TGTGCCTGGAGTGTACTATCGGCTAGATCCTACAATGAGCAGTTCTTC. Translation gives CAWSVLSARSYNEQFF. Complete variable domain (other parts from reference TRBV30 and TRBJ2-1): SQTIHQWPATLVQPVGSPLSLECTVEGTSNPNLYWYRQAAGRGLQLLFYSVGIGQISSEVPQNLSASRPQDRQFILSSKKLLLSDSGFYLCAWSVLSARSYNEQFFGPGTRLTVL.

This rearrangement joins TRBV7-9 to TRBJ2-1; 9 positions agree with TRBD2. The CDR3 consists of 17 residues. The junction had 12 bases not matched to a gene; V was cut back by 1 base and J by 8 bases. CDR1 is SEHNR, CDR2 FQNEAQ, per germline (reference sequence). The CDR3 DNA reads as TGTGCCAGCAGCTTAGAGGCCCTAGCGGGGAAATACTATGAGCAGTTCTTC. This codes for CASSLEALAGKYYEQFF.

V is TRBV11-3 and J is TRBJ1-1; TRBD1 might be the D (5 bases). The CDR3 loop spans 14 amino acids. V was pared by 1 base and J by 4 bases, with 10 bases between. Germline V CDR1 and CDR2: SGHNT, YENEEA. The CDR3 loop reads CASSLATQATEAFF. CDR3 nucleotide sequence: TGTGCCAGCAGCTTAGCTACACAGGCCACTGAAGCTTTCTTT. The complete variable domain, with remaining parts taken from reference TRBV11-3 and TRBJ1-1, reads EAGVVQSPRYKIIEKKQPVAFWCNPISGHNTLYWYLQNLGQGPELLIRYENEEAVDDSQLPKDRFSAERLKGVDSTLKIQPAELGDSAVYLCASSLATQATEAFFGQGTRLTVV.